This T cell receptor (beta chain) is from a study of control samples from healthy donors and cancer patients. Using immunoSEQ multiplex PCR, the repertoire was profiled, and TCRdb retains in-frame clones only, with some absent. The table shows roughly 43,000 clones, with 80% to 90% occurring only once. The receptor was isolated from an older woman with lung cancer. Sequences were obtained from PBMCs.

CDR3 nucleotides: TGTGCCTGGACAGGGACACTTCTTGATGGCTACACCTTC. Translated: CAWTGTLLDGYTF. The rearrangement joins TRBV30 to TRBJ1-2, with D possibly matching TRBD1 (6 bases). The CDR3 is 13 residues long. Germline CDR1 is GTSNPN and CDR2 is SVGIG (reference sequence). V lost 4 bases to trimming and J lost 6 bases, with 15 bases between them.